The 8 T cell receptor beta chains reported below all come from one sample, sequenced in a study of blood T cell repertoires in COVID-19. TCRdb keeps only in-frame clones here, not all; method: immunoSEQ multiplex PCR. The sample yields tens of thousands of clones, around 85% seen once. Specimen: peripheral blood. Every receptor here comes from a human donor in a cohort sampled during active COVID-19.

This chain uses TRBV3-1 (or the pseudogene TRBV3-2) with TRBJ2-1; 9 bases fit TRBD2. Germline assignment: CDR1 LGHDT and CDR2 YNNKEL (reference sequence). Unmatched junction bases numbered 13, after V lost 0 bases and J lost 7 bases. The CDR3 has 18 amino acids. This CDR3 reads CASSQDMRGGAVGNEQFF. The CDR3 DNA reads as TGTGCCAGCAGCCAAGATATGCGCGGGGGGGCCGTCGGGAATGAGCAGTTCTTC.

The chain links TRBV24-1 to TRBJ2-5; TRBD2 agrees at 11 bases. The V gene end was trimmed by 2 bases and the J gene end by 5 bases; junction bases not matched to a gene: 3. Germline V gene data show CDR1 as KGHDR and CDR2 as SFDVKD. The CDR3 is 15 amino acids. CDR3: CATSDSASGGETQYF. The CDR3 region has the DNA TGTGCCACCAGTGATTCGGCTAGCGGGGGGGAGACCCAGTACTTC.

The genes are TRBV27 and TRBJ1-3; 7 bases align to TRBD1. V lost 5 bases, J lost 0 bases, and 10 bases stayed unmatched. From germline, CDR1 is MNHEY and CDR2 SMNVEV (reference sequence). The CDR3 length is 17 residues. CDR3 in DNA: TGTGCCAGCAGTCCACGACCGGGACAGAACTCTGGAAACACCATATATTTT. This encodes CASSPRPGQNSGNTIYF.

The chain is built from TRBV7-9 and TRBJ1-5, with 8 bases aligning to TRBD1. The V gene end was trimmed by 5 bases and the J gene end by 2 bases; junction bases not matched to a gene: 5. The germline CDR1 and CDR2 sequences are SEHNR and FQNEAQ (reference sequence). The CDR3 covers 15 residues. Written as DNA, the CDR3 is TGTGCCAGCAGCCCGCAGGGGGCTGGCAATCAGCCCCAGCATTTT. Translation: CASSPQGAGNQPQHF.

This clone occurred once. The chain joins TRBV6-6 to TRBJ1-2, with 8 bases lining up with TRBD1. The CDR3 contains 15 residues. V shed 7 bases and J 1 base; nucleotides not matched to a gene: 8. Germline CDR1 reads MNHNY; CDR2 reads SVGAGI (reference sequence). This CDR3 reads CASTPTGGFNYGYTF. As DNA, the CDR3 is TGTGCCAGCACTCCAACAGGGGGATTTAACTATGGCTACACCTTC.

V is TRBV7-6 and J is TRBJ2-2, with a possible D match to TRBD1 (5 bases). From germline, CDR1 is SGHVS and CDR2 FNYEAQ. V was pared by 3 bases and J by 10 bases, with 12 bases between. The CDR3 covers 13 residues. The CDR3 DNA follows: TGTGCCAGCAGCTTTCGGCCCGGACAGGAGCTGTTTTTT. As protein: CASSFRPGQELFF.

V and J are TRBV7-2 and TRBJ2-5; 11 bases line up with TRBD2. This CDR3 spans 16 amino acids. J gave up 5 bases and V 3 bases, and 8 bases lay outside the gene matches. Looked up from germline, CDR1 is SGHTA and CDR2 is FQGNSA. The CDR3 nucleotides read TGTGCCAGCAGCTTGGCAGTAGCGGGGGGGATGGAGACCCAGTACTTC. The encoded protein is CASSLAVAGGMETQYF.

This clone has a single count. V gene TRBV10-1 combines with J gene TRBJ1-1, with a weak D call TRBD1 (6 bases). This CDR3 contains 17 residues. Germline V lookup: CDR1 WNHNN, CDR2 SYGVQD (reference sequence). V dropped 4 bases and J dropped 0 bases, with 18 bases sitting between them. CDR3 nucleotide sequence: TGCGCCAGCAGTGCGGGGGGCCTCGGGACATTGAACACTGAAGCTTTCTTT. This gives the protein CASSAGGLGTLNTEAFF.